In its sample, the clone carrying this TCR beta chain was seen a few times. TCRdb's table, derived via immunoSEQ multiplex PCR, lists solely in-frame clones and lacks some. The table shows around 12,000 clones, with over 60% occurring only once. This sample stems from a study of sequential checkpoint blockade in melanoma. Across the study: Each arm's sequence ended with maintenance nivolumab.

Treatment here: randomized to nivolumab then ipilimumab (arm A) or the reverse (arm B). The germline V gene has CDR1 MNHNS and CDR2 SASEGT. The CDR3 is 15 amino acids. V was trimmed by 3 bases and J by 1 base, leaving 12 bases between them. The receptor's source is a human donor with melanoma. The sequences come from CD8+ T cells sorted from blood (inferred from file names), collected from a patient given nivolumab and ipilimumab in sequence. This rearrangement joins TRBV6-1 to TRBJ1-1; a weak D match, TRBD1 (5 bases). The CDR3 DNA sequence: TGTGCCAGCAGTGAGCCGGGGGTAAAGAACACTGAAGCTTTCTTT. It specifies CASSEPGVKNTEAFF.